This T cell receptor (beta chain) came from a study of PD-L1 blockade in urothelial cancer (dated by TCRdb to about 2017). In the study overall: All patients started therapy around 2014 and received atezolizumab 1,200 mg intravenously every 3 weeks. Blood samples were analyzed 3 weeks after the start of treatment (second dose) and 6 weeks after the start of treatment. Progression-free survival longer than 6 months counted as durable clinical benefit, and TCR features were additionally tested against both progression-free and overall survival. Patients had an ECOG performance status of 0 or 1 and had received between 0 and 3 prior chemotherapy regimens. Nine patients reached durable clinical benefit, while some 19 patients did not. Approximately 30 patients had pretreatment blood TCR-seq, 24 had at least one posttreatment blood collection, and 24 had tumor TCR-seq. Blood samples gave a median of about 150,000 T cells and 82,636 unique TCRs, with a median clonality of around 0.074. In the same patients, pretreatment tumors underwent whole exome sequencing and RNA sequencing in addition to TCR sequencing. Somatic, immune and clinical correlates of response to PD-L1 blockade with atezolizumab in urothelial cancer were the focus of an exploratory multi-omic analysis. Twenty-five of 29 patients were identified as males with urothelial cancer of bladder origin, and a prior smoking history was reported by 18 of 29 patients. Pretreatment tumor samples and matched peripheral blood, collected serially before and after atezolizumab treatment, underwent TCR sequencing. Broad study findings and their caveats: Because the sample size was small (n of about 31) and many of the analyses were exploratory, the results are meant to be hypothesis-generating. Among patients with durable benefit, tumor-associated TCR clones showed greater expansion in peripheral blood 3 weeks after treatment started (n ≈ 24, p = 0.022). A pretreatment peripheral blood TCR clonality below the median was linked to improved progression-free and overall survival.

Synthetic TCR analog templates were spiked into each PCR so that absolute template abundance could be estimated from read counts. Using the immunoSEQ assay, TCRbeta CDR3 regions were amplified from genomic DNA with bias-controlled V and J gene primers. Sequencing of rearranged TCRbeta segments was done at approximately 20X coverage. Per the authors' processing: Sequencing errors were corrected by clustering, and CDR3s were annotated against IMGT so that V, D and J genes could be assigned. Downstream analyses used only productive TCRbeta rearrangements, leaving out any out-of-frame or stop-codon sequences. Clonality was calculated as one minus the Shannon entropy normalized by the log of the number of unique productive sequences. Clones differing between time points or between blood and tumor were identified by Fisher's exact test with Benjamini-Hochberg correction at adjusted p below 0.01. TCRdb stores this immuneACCESS table with in-frame sequences only. Part of the clones is absent; in the studies checked, under half of the shortfall reflects unresolved V genes, and no reason is known for the rest. The V and J calls and clone size are taken from that table; D and trimming were inferred from the DNA. In this sample the table shows some 120,000 clones, 86% of which occur a single time. The leading ten clones occupy roughly 2.4% of the sample.

The sample's time point label, in plain terms: peripheral blood 6 weeks after treatment start. The cohort included 25 to 35 patients with locally advanced or metastatic urothelial carcinoma who were treated at Memorial Sloan Kettering on a trial protocol. Peripheral blood mononuclear cells were collected pretreatment and during treatment, with between 1 and 8 total time points per patient. The Qiagen DNeasy Blood extraction kit was used to purify genomic DNA from total PBMCs and tumor samples. PBMCs were collected pretreatment and during treatment, and were isolated and stored as previously described. About this clone itself: Its target antigen remains unknown. Per-base quality was not reported, and no clone a single base away is much larger than it.

In the germline V gene, CDR1 corresponds to KGHSH and CDR2 to LQKENI. The V and J ends are trimmed by 8 bases and 5 bases, leaving 27 bases between them. The CDR3 contains 17 residues, cysteine and phenylalanine counted. Kept here is only the CDR3 DNA, which spans 51 bases and is read in frame from base 1. This sequence uses TRBV18 and TRBJ1-2; perhaps TRBD1 is the D gene, with 5 bases matching. Here the sequenced sample was PBMCs, taken around atezolizumab (anti-PD-L1) treatment. The source is a man in his fifties or sixties with urothelial cancer. The nucleotides read TGTGCCAGCAAGAAAACAGGCCCCGCATCCTCATCGTATGGCTACACCTTC. It encodes CASKKTGPASSSYGYTF. Extended through the reference TRBV18 and TRBJ1-2 proteins, this CDR3 yields the full variable domain: NAGVMQNPRHLVRRRGQEARLRCSPMKGHSHVYWYRQLPEEGLKFMVYLQKENIIDESGMPKERFSAEFPKEGPSILRIQQVVRGDSAAYFCASKKTGPASSSYGYTFGSGTRLTVV.